The 29 T cell receptor beta chains presented below share a single source sample, sequenced in a study of regulatory T cells in long-lasting Graves disease. Time point denoted: newly diagnosed GD, antithyroid drugs for less than 3 months. RNA extracted from PBMCs served as the sequencing template. Arm-PCR of CDR3 regions and iRepertoire HTBI primers were the basis on which TCR beta libraries were built. MiXCR, applied by TCRdb to the multiplex PCR reads, yields one record per CDR3 protein. The sample records some 350,000 distinct CDR3 sequences, about 17% being singletons. These data were also filed under a second study, of T cells in Graves' hyperthyroidism and ophthalmopathy.

The sequences come from peripheral blood mononuclear cells (PBMCs), collected at new diagnosis, from a patient treated with antithyroid drugs. Receptor source: a woman younger than 35 with Graves disease.

Many counts were recorded for this clonotype. The DNA of the CDR3 is TGCGCCAGCAGCTTTAGCGGGACGTACCAAGAGACCCAGTACTTC. Translating it yields CASSFSGTYQETQYF. The rearrangement joins TRBV5-1 to TRBJ2-5; the match to TRBD2 covers 8 bases. Trimming took 2 bases from V and 0 from J; bases not matched to a gene: 3. Germline CDR1 SGHRS, CDR2 YFSETQ. CDR3 size: 15 residues.

This sequence joins TRBV5-4 and TRBJ2-1; D is unresolved. Deletions cut 0 bases from V and 7 bases from J, with 11 bases between. The CDR3 is made up of 14 amino acids. Germline V gene data show CDR1 as SGHNT and CDR2 as YYREEE (reference sequence). For the CDR3, the DNA is TGTGCCAGCAGCTTGGCCTCTACAGTTAATGAGCAGTTCTTC. This encodes CASSLASTVNEQFF. The entire variable domain, with the rest obtained from reference TRBV5-4 and TRBJ2-1, is as follows: ETGVTQSPTHLIKTRGQQVTLRCSSQSGHNTVSWYQQALGQGPQFIFQYYREEENGRGNFPPRFSGLQFPNYSSELNVNALELDDSALYLCASSLASTVNEQFFGPGTRLTVL.

This clonotype occurred many times. Germline is not matched at one junction end, which may reflect a read error. CDR3 region: CACRGGETQYF. In DNA, the CDR3 is TGTGCCTGCAGGGGGGGGGAGACCCAGTACTTC. The J gene is TRBJ2-5, the V gene TRBV6-1; perhaps D is TRBD1 or TRBD2 (7 bases each). The CDR3 contains 11 residues. CDR1 and CDR2 from the germline V gene are MNHNS and SASEGT.

At least ten counts were recorded for this clonotype. The gene calls are TRBV2 and TRBJ1-2; 9 bases are a match to TRBD1. Germline CDR1 is SNHLY and CDR2 is FYNNEI. The trim removed 6 bases at V and 3 bases at J, leaving 11 bases unmatched. The CDR3 spans 16 residues. CDR3 sequence reads: CASSERTGEQYYGYTF. DNA of the CDR3: TGTGCCAGCAGCGAGAGGACAGGGGAACAATACTATGGCTACACCTTC.

In this sample, this clonotype turned up many times. This chain uses TRBV20-1 with TRBJ2-7; D remains ambiguous. The CDR3 is 13 amino acids. Trimming cost V 6 bases and J 3 bases, with 15 bases left between them. Germline-derived CDR1 and CDR2 are DFQATT and SNEGSKA (reference sequence). CDR3 loop: CSALRVQNYEQYF. In nucleotides, the CDR3 is TGCAGTGCCCTAAGGGTCCAGAACTACGAGCAGTACTTC.

Only a few counts were recorded for this clonotype. The chain joins TRBV6-1 to TRBJ1-4; the D gene is possibly TRBD1 (6 bases). Germline V gives CDR1 MNHNS, CDR2 SASEGT. Deletions cut 6 bases from V and 8 bases from J, with 16 bases between. This CDR3 contains 14 residues. The CDR3 is CASRKGQPREKLFF. DNA of the CDR3: TGTGCCAGCAGGAAAGGACAGCCAAGAGAAAAACTGTTTTTT.

This clonotype was seen ten or more times. CDR3 DNA sequence: TGTGCCAGCAGAGCCCGGACAGCGGAAGCTAACTATGGCTACACCTTC. It yields the protein CASRARTAEANYGYTF. The V gene is TRBV28, the J gene TRBJ1-2, with D maybe TRBD1 (6 bases). V lost 6 bases and J 0 bases, leaving 17 bases between the germline ends. The CDR3 extends over 16 amino acids. CDR1 MDHEN and CDR2 SYDVKM come from the germline V gene.

The chain links TRBV3-1 to TRBJ2-7; 11 bases are a match to TRBD1. CDR1 and CDR2 from the germline V gene are LGHDT and YNNKEL (reference sequence). With V trimmed by 6 bases and J by 6 bases, 4 bases remained unmatched. The CDR3 spans 13 residues. The CDR3 protein is CASSSGQGAEQYF. Written as DNA, the CDR3 is TGTGCCAGCAGTTCTGGACAGGGGGCCGAGCAGTACTTC.

The chain has TRBV19 and TRBJ2-7; 11 positions agree with TRBD1. The V and J ends lost 4 bases and 3 bases, in that order; junction bases with no gene match: 11. The V gene's germline CDR1 is LNHDA and CDR2 SQIVND (reference sequence). The CDR3 is made up of 17 amino acids. The CDR3 DNA follows: TGTGCCAGTAGTACTCGGACAGGGGGCTTTAAGGACTACGAGCAGTACTTC. Its protein product is CASSTRTGGFKDYEQYF.

V is TRBV28 and J is TRBJ1-1; D is uncertain. CDR3 length equals 11 residues. With 10 bases removed from V and 5 bases from J, the gap between germline ends came to 11 bases. Germline V CDR1 and CDR2: MDHEN, SYDVKM. Written as DNA, the CDR3 is TGTGCCACCGAGGGTCAAACTGAAGCTTTCTTT. It specifies CATEGQTEAFF.

In its sample, this clonotype was seen many times. The chain recombines TRBV12-3 or TRBV12-4 with TRBJ2-3; no clear D gene. The CDR3 spans 16 residues. Trimming took 4 bases from V and 4 from J, leaving 18 bases between them. The CDR3 is CASSSLPRVNPDTQYF. CDR3 in DNA: TGTGCCAGCAGTTCACTCCCACGGGTTAATCCAGATACGCAGTATTTT.

V and J are TRBV18 and TRBJ2-2; D perhaps matches TRBD1 (6 bases). The CDR3 consists of 16 residues. Trimming shortened V by 2 bases and J by 3 bases, and 13 bases separated the two germline ends. The germline gives CDR1 KGHSH, CDR2 LQKENI. Here the CDR3 reads CASSPTTGGDTGELFF. The DNA of the CDR3 is TGTGCCAGCTCACCAACGACTGGGGGCGACACCGGGGAGCTGTTTTTT.

V is TRBV20-1 and J is TRBJ2-1, with 11 bases fitting TRBD2. The J segment lost 4 bases and the V segment lost 0 bases, leaving 11 bases of the junction unmatched. Germline lookup yields CDR1 DFQATT and CDR2 SNEGSKA (reference sequence). The CDR3 contains 18 residues. CDR3 DNA sequence: TGCAGTGCTAGAGATTTGGGTAGCGGGGGGGTCGGATACAATGAGCAGTTCTTC. The encoded protein is CSARDLGSGGVGYNEQFF.

This clonotype was counted ten times or more. This chain joins TRBV6-1 and TRBJ2-7; perhaps TRBD2 as D (6 bases). Deletions cut 10 bases from V and 3 bases from J, with 16 bases between. This CDR3 is 13 amino acids long. Per germline, CDR1 MNHNS and CDR2 SASEGT. CDR3 protein: CATKPRGGYEQYF. The CDR3 DNA reads as TGTGCCACCAAACCCCGGGGAGGCTACGAGCAGTACTTC.

This clonotype occurred a few times. CDR3 nucleotide sequence: TGTGCCAGCAGTTTAGCGGGAGGGCGCGGCGAGCAGTACTTC. It yields the protein CASSLAGGRGEQYF. The chain combines TRBV12-3 or TRBV12-4 with TRBJ2-7; 7 bases line up with TRBD2. V was pared by 0 bases and J by 6 bases, with 5 bases of the junction left unmatched. The CDR3 loop spans 14 amino acids.

Turning to this clonotype: Here the CDR3 omits its conserved ending phenylalanine or tryptophan, so a read error is the likely source. The chain links TRBV2 to TRBJ2-1; a weak D match, TRBD2 (7 bases). The CDR3 sequence is 14 residues long. The germline V gene has CDR1 SNHLY and CDR2 FYNNEI. The CDR3 protein is CASGDNPATGEQFL. CDR3 nucleotides: TGCGCCAGCGGGGACAATCCCGCCACGGGTGAGCAGTTCCTC.

Many counts were recorded for this clonotype. This chain links TRBV2 with TRBJ2-3; maybe TRBD2 (6 bases). Germline V CDR1 and CDR2: SNHLY, FYNNEI. The CDR3 spans 15 residues. V was pared by 2 bases and J by 5 bases, with 14 bases between. CDR3 residues: CASSELRLDQDTQYF. DNA of the CDR3: TGTGCCAGCAGTGAACTACGACTAGATCAAGATACGCAGTATTTT.

The V and J genes are TRBV7-8 and TRBJ2-7, with 11 nucleotides matching TRBD2. CDR3 length: 15 amino acids. Germline trimming cut 5 bases from V and 6 bases from J; bases unmatched to any gene: 9. Germline CDR1 and CDR2: SGHVS and FQNEAQ. The CDR3 reads CASSARLAGLLEQYF. CDR3 coding DNA: TGTGCCAGCAGCGCCAGACTAGCGGGGCTGCTCGAGCAGTACTTC.

This clonotype occurred many times. J is TRBJ2-1 and V is TRBV3-1; D is undetermined. This CDR3 is 13 amino acids long. Germline values: CDR1 LGHDT, CDR2 YNNKEL (reference sequence). The V end lost 4 bases, the J end lost 6 bases, and 10 bases lay between the germline ends. CDR3 protein: CASSLTWLNEQFF. The CDR3 DNA reads TGTGCCAGCAGCCTAACATGGCTCAATGAGCAGTTCTTC.

The chain joins TRBV11-2 to TRBJ1-2, with 9 bases aligning to TRBD1. The CDR3 length is 15 residues. V was clipped by 5 bases and J by 4 bases; unmatched bases: 8. The germline gives CDR1 SGHAT, CDR2 FQNNGV. CDR3 sequence: CASSLSDRGPYGYTF. DNA of the CDR3: TGTGCCAGCAGCCTATCGGACAGGGGCCCCTATGGCTACACCTTC.

Turning to this clonotype: A much larger clone lies a single base off, so this may be a read error. The chain is built from TRBV5-1 and TRBJ2-7; maybe TRBD1 (5 bases). Germline CDR1 reads SGHRS; CDR2 reads YFSETQ. V shed 3 bases and J shed 3 bases, with 10 bases lying between them. CDR3 length equals 13 residues. CDR3 sequence: CASSSSDSYEQYF. The CDR3 DNA follows: TGCGCCAGCAGCTCCTCCGACAGCTACGAGCAGTACTTC.

The rearrangement joins TRBV29-1 to TRBJ1-4, with 9 bases aligning to TRBD1. Germline lookup yields CDR1 SQVTM and CDR2 ANQGSEA. The CDR3 runs 13 residues. J lost 7 bases, V lost 6 bases, and 6 bases had no gene match. DNA for the CDR3: TGCAGCGTCCCGGGACAGGGTGGTGAAAAACTGTTTTTT. Its protein is CSVPGQGGEKLFF.

As to this clonotype: This may come from a read error, since a much larger clone is one base off. This sequence joins TRBV5-1 and TRBJ2-7; a possible D gene is TRBD1 (5 bases). The germline CDR1 and CDR2 sequences are SGHRS and YFSETQ. This CDR3 contains 16 residues. The V and J ends lost 0 bases and 3 bases respectively, with 16 bases between them. The CDR3 DNA reads TGCGCCAGCAGCTTGGATCCAGGGCACCAGAGCTACGAGCAGTACTTC. Its translation is CASSLDPGHQSYEQYF. Supplemented by reference TRBV5-1 and TRBJ2-7, the full variable domain reads KAGVTQTPRYLIKTRGQQVTLSCSPISGHRSVSWYQQTPGQGLQFLFEYFSETQRNKGNFPGRFSGRQFSNSRSEMNVSTLELGDSALYLCASSLDPGHQSYEQYFGPGTRLTVT.

This clonotype occurred a few times. The chain couples TRBV4-1 to TRBJ2-1, with 8 bases lining up with TRBD2. CDR3 size: 17 residues. J lost 1 base, V lost 4 bases, and 9 bases had no gene match. Looked up from germline, CDR1 is MGHRA and CDR2 is YSYEKL. CDR3 loop: CASSPRLARGSYNEQFF. In DNA form, the CDR3 reads TGCGCCAGCAGCCCCCGACTAGCGAGAGGGTCCTACAATGAGCAGTTCTTC.

As for this clonotype: A much larger clone differs by one base, so this may be a read error. The V and J genes are TRBV12-3 or TRBV12-4 and TRBJ1-1; D unclear. V gave up 4 bases and J gave up 4 bases, with 16 bases separating them. There are 15 residues in the CDR3. The CDR3 region has the DNA TGTGCCAGCAGTTCCCTTGCGCGGGGTGGCACTGAAGCTTTCTTT. Residues: CASSSLARGGTEAFF.

This clonotype has only a few counts. The chain employs TRBV2 and TRBJ2-7; 10 positions match TRBD1. The CDR3 loop spans 16 amino acids. V gave up 5 bases and J gave up 6 bases; unmatched junction bases: 13. The germline gives CDR1 SNHLY, CDR2 FYNNEI. CDR3 in DNA: TGTGCCAGCAGTTTGTCCGGGACAGGGGATACGGGCGAGCAGTACTTC. It specifies CASSLSGTGDTGEQYF.

This clonotype was seen more than once but under ten times. The chain uses TRBV18 and TRBJ2-7; weak D call: TRBD2 (5 bases). Trimming stripped 3 bases from V and 4 bases from J, with 19 bases between. Germline V gene sequence: CDR1 KGHSH, CDR2 LQKENI. This CDR3 region has 16 residues. The chain's CDR3 is CASSPRGEVSTYEQYF. In DNA, the CDR3 is TGTGCCAGCTCACCTCGGGGTGAAGTAAGTACTTACGAGCAGTACTTC.

In this sample, this clonotype turned up many times. This chain connects TRBV7-2 to TRBJ2-2; D unresolved. The CDR3 loop spans 13 amino acids. Germline V gives CDR1 SGHTA, CDR2 FQGNSA. V was shortened by 3 bases and J by 6 bases, with 8 bases between the two germline ends. The CDR3 here is CASSFSVAGELFF. The CDR3 DNA reads as TGTGCCAGCAGCTTCAGTGTAGCCGGGGAGCTGTTTTTT.

This clonotype was counted many times. The V and J genes are TRBV3-1 and TRBJ1-5, with D maybe TRBD1 (5 bases). The CDR3 runs to 14 residues. From germline, CDR1 is LGHDT and CDR2 YNNKEL (reference sequence). The V end was cut by 8 bases, the J end by 2 bases, with 13 bases between. CDR3 amino acids: CASGPLTGNQPQHF. DNA for the CDR3: TGTGCCAGCGGCCCCCTGACAGGCAATCAGCCCCAGCATTTT.